This T cell receptor (beta chain) was found in a study of beta chain features in type 1 diabetes (dated by TCRdb to 2016 to 2019). For context, the study as a whole: Patients and healthy donors did not differ in mean age, gender distribution, total cell number or subset yield. Naive and central memory subsets were obtained from all 30 or so donors, but regulatory and stem cell-like memory subsets were isolated from only 8 patients and roughly eight healthy donors. The study compared TCRB repertoires of sorted circulating CD4+ T cell subsets between recently diagnosed type 1 diabetes patients and matched healthy donors. A total of 107,917,701 sorted cells were examined across all samples, and the number of cells per subset was strongly correlated with RNA yield. Broad study findings and their caveats: Sequencing cDNA rather than genomic DNA could over-represent highly expressing activated cells, although activation and CD3 levels did not differ between groups. Naive, central memory and regulatory TCRB repertoires appeared to be more similar among patients than among healthy donors. Shorter templates might have been favored by PCR, but patient and control samples were amplified and corrected together, so both groups would have been affected equally by any skew. In all four CD4+ subsets, TCRB CDR3 length was moderately but significantly shorter in type 1 diabetes patients. At VDJ recombination sites, type 1 diabetes patients had fewer insertions and more deleted nucleotides, which implies abnormalities in thymic rearrangement. HLA sub-analyses involved small numbers of individuals, so any influence of HLA type on TCRB rearrangement remained unresolved.

A single peripheral blood draw of around 100 mL on average was collected from each donor into heparinised tubes. A BD FACSAria II was used to sort naive, central memory, regulatory and stem cell-like memory CD4+ T cells with a panel that included CD45RO, CCR7, CD25, CD127, CD95 and CD27. Every sorted population had a purity above 95%. PBMCs were separated immediately by Lymphoprep density gradient centrifugation and were stained directly, without being cultured. To minimize batch effects, samples were stained and sorted in pairs, one healthy donor with one patient per experiment. CDR3 length: 16 amino acids, cysteine to phenylalanine. Just the 48-base CDR3 DNA is kept, in frame starting at base 1. Based on the germline V gene (reference sequence), the CDR1 and CDR2 sequences are LNHNV and YYDKDF. V is trimmed back by 4 bases and J by 6 bases, and the junction contains 11 bases that no gene match accounts for.

All of the isolated RNA was reverse transcribed with the High Capacity cDNA Reverse Transcription Kit, so expressed TCRB transcripts were sequenced. Deep immunoSEQ sequencing was performed on naive, central memory and regulatory T cell samples, with an average of roughly 3.3 million total reads per sample. After sorted cells were lysed in RLT buffer, RNA was extracted with DNase-treated RNeasy Micro or Mini kits, with the choice depending on cell number. To prevent cross-contamination, each cell subset was processed individually, whereas patient and healthy donor samples were processed jointly. Using the immunoSEQ multiplex PCR, TCRB sequences were amplified from cDNA into 87-bp fragments spanning the CDR3 region. The amplicons were sequenced using the Illumina HiSeq platform. The published analysis was carried out like this. Synthetic template baselines were used to correct PCR bias computationally, reads within Hamming distance 2 were collapsed, and singletons that could not be merged were discarded. Reads were aligned against IMGT so that V, D and J genes, CDR3 length and insertions or deletions at six rearrangement sites could be assigned. Clonotype counts were normalized to sorted cell number within each subset before computing true diversity and Gini coefficients with the tcR R package. Repertoire sharing was quantified using the overlap coefficient calculated on TCRB nucleotide sequences. This is the immuneACCESS table as TCRdb keeps it, with only in-frame sequences that have V and J called. A part of the clones is gone; compared with another copy, unresolved V genes explain less than half, and the rest is unexplained. From that table come the V and J calls and clone size; the DNA was used to work out D and trimming. The sample data list around 100,000 clones, and roughly 28% of these were observed just once. 0.5% to 0.55% of the sample is held by the ten biggest clonotypes.

The sample holds a few counts of this clone. The specificity of this receptor is unknown. One base away there is no much larger clone; base qualities are not given. The sequence joins TRBV15 to TRBJ2-1; 8 junctional bases match TRBD2. This clonotype was sampled from a woman between 18 and 30 years old with type 1 diabetes. The specimen was central memory CD4+ T cells from blood. The nucleotides are TGTGCCACCAGCAAGGGGAGGGGACTAGGGGGCAATGAGCAGTTCTTC. Translation gives CATSKGRGLGGNEQFF.